The 17 T cell receptor beta chains reported below all come from one sample, sequenced in a study of T cell responses to AZD1222 COVID-19 vaccine (dated by TCRdb to the early 2020s). This specimen's time point label, interpreted: baseline before first vaccination. Libraries were constructed by the immunoSEQ multiplex PCR assay. Entries here come from immuneACCESS through TCRdb and include only in-frame sequences with V and J called. Some clones fail to appear in such tables; in the studies checked, an unresolved V gene covers under half of the shortfall, and the cause of the remainder is unknown. This sample comprises about 100,000 clones, about 83% of them detected only once. Approximately 3% of the sample is held by the ten biggest clonotypes. This specimen was peripheral blood, taken on day 0 of AZD1222 vaccination. The receptors derive from an adult in good health.

The sample holds a few counts of this clone. The chain combines TRBV5-1 with TRBJ1-5; weak D call: TRBD1 (5 bases). Germline CDR1 reads SGHRS; CDR2 reads YFSETQ. The V gene lost 0 bases and the J gene lost 6 bases, with 7 bases spanning the gap. CDR3 length: 13 residues. The CDR3 coding sequence is TGCGCCAGCAGCTTGGAGGGGAGTCAGCCCCAGCATTTT. Its translation is CASSLEGSQPQHF.

The chain couples TRBV10-1 to TRBJ1-6, with TRBD1 matching 7 bases. The germline V gene encodes CDR1 WNHNN and CDR2 SYGVQD (reference sequence). The V segment lost 5 bases and the J segment 5 bases; nucleotides outside the gene matches: 6. This CDR3 spans 15 amino acids. CDR3 nucleotide sequence: TGCGCCAGCAGTCCGACAGGGACCCATAATTCACCCCTCCACTTT. It specifies CASSPTGTHNSPLHF.

This chain uses TRBV24-1 with TRBJ1-6, with 10 bases aligning to TRBD1. Germline loops: CDR1 KGHDR, CDR2 SFDVKD. The ends lost 9 bases at V and 8 bases at J; junction bases unmatched: 0. This CDR3 has 12 residues. The CDR3 here is CATGQGDSPLHF. The CDR3 nucleotides read TGTGCCACCGGACAGGGGGATTCACCCCTCCACTTT.

The rearrangement links TRBV6-5 to TRBJ2-1; D remains ambiguous. The CDR3 runs 15 residues. V shed 4 bases and J shed 2 bases, with 12 bases lying between them. CDR1 MNHEY and CDR2 SVGAGI come from the germline V gene. The DNA of the CDR3 is TGTGCCAGCAGTTCCCTCGCCAGGCCCTACAATGAGCAGTTCTTC. It codes for CASSSLARPYNEQFF.

V usage is TRBV3-1 (or the pseudogene TRBV3-2) and J usage is TRBJ1-1; D is possibly TRBD1 (5 bases). Germline lookup yields CDR1 LGHDT and CDR2 YNNKEL (reference sequence). This CDR3 region has 16 residues. Trimming left V 1 base short and J 1 base short, with 13 bases between. The CDR3 sequence: CASSQARVQGNTEAFF. CDR3 sequence (DNA): TGTGCCAGCAGCCAAGCAAGGGTGCAGGGGAACACTGAAGCTTTCTTT.

CDR3 region: CASSSRGYYEQYF. As DNA, the CDR3 is TGTGCCAGCAGCTCCCGCGGGTACTACGAGCAGTACTTC. V is TRBV5-6 and J is TRBJ2-7, with TRBD2 as a possible D gene (5 bases). With 3 bases removed from V and 3 bases from J, the gap between germline ends came to 10 bases. The CDR3 is made up of 13 amino acids. Per germline, CDR1 SGHDT and CDR2 YYEEEE.

This rearrangement joins TRBV6-2 or TRBV6-3 to TRBJ1-2; D unclear. Trimming left V 6 bases short and J 5 bases short, with 7 bases between. This CDR3 comprises 11 residues. Germline V gene data show CDR1 as MNHEY and CDR2 as SVGEGT. This CDR3 reads CASSQIYGYTF. DNA of the CDR3: TGTGCCAGCAGCCAGATTTATGGCTACACCTTC.

This clone was picked up one time. The chain employs TRBV24-1 and TRBJ2-7; TRBD1 might be the D (6 bases). The germline V gene encodes CDR1 KGHDR and CDR2 SFDVKD. Trimming removed 2 bases from V and 3 bases from J, with 10 bases in between. This CDR3 contains 14 residues. The CDR3 spells CATSDSGTFYEQYF. CDR3 nucleotides: TGTGCCACCAGTGATTCAGGGACATTCTACGAGCAGTACTTC.

The rearrangement uses TRBV4-2 and TRBJ1-3, with a weak D call TRBD1 (5 bases). The CDR3 covers 16 residues. V was clipped by 0 bases and J by 7 bases, with 16 bases between them. Germline-derived CDR1 and CDR2 are LGHNA and YNFKEQ. CDR3 in DNA: TGTGCCAGCAGCCAAGATCGGGGGAGCCCTTGGAACACCATATATTTT. Translating gives CASSQDRGSPWNTIYF.

This chain links TRBV18 with TRBJ2-5; unclear D gene. CDR3 length equals 12 residues. Trimming stripped 3 bases from V and 5 bases from J, with 7 bases between. The germline V gene has CDR1 KGHSH and CDR2 LQKENI. The CDR3 coding sequence is TGTGCCAGCTCACCGCCTGGGGAGACCCAGTACTTC. Its translation: CASSPPGETQYF.

The rearrangement links TRBV6-1 to TRBJ1-6; possibly TRBD1 for D (6 bases). CDR1 is MNHNS, CDR2 SASEGT, per germline. CDR3 length: 15 amino acids. The V and J ends lost 3 bases and 7 bases respectively, with 13 bases between them. This CDR3 is CASSDTGQSNSPLHF. CDR3 DNA sequence: TGTGCCAGCAGTGACACCGGACAGTCGAATTCACCCCTCCACTTT.

The V call is TRBV19, the J call TRBJ2-3; 9 bases are a match to TRBD2. Per germline, CDR1 LNHDA and CDR2 SQIVND (reference sequence). V lost 3 bases and J lost 4; bases outside the gene matches: 5. CDR3 length: 15 residues. The CDR3 region is CASSIAAGGPDTQYF. CDR3 coding DNA: TGTGCCAGTAGTATCGCGGCGGGGGGGCCAGATACGCAGTATTTT.

This sequence joins TRBV18 and TRBJ1-3; D is ambiguous. Trimming left V 3 bases short and J 0 bases short, with 9 bases between. CDR1 and CDR2 from the germline V gene are KGHSH and LQKENI. This CDR3 comprises 15 residues. The DNA for the CDR3 is TGTGCCAGCTCACCCGGTGGCAGCTCTGGAAACACCATATATTTT. Translation gives CASSPGGSSGNTIYF.

The V gene is TRBV5-6, the J gene TRBJ1-2; D gene ambiguous. This CDR3 is 13 amino acids long. Germline V CDR1 and CDR2: SGHDT, YYEEEE. V lost 0 bases and J lost 6, with 9 bases in between. This CDR3 reads CASSLGRTDGYTF. The CDR3 DNA sequence: TGTGCCAGCAGCTTGGGACGGACGGATGGCTACACCTTC.

This rearrangement joins TRBV15 to TRBJ2-3; 10 positions agree with TRBD1. The CDR3 covers 15 residues. After removal of 3 bases from V and 1 base from J, the junction contained 1 base not matched to a gene. CDR1 is LNHNV and CDR2 is YYDKDF in the germline V gene (reference sequence). The CDR3, as DNA: TGTGCCACCAGCAGCGGACAGGGGGGCACAGATACGCAGTATTTT. It specifies CATSSGQGGTDTQYF.

The chain has TRBV6-5 and TRBJ1-1; weak D call: TRBD1 (5 bases). Trimming left V 7 bases short and J 5 bases short, with 17 bases between. There are 14 residues in the CDR3. CDR1 and CDR2 from the germline V gene are MNHEY and SVGAGI. As DNA, the CDR3 is TGTGCCAGCAAAGTAACAGGAAGTGTGACTGAAGCTTTCTTT. Translated, it gives CASKVTGSVTEAFF.

The chain links TRBV29-1 to TRBJ1-2; D unresolved. With 6 bases removed from V and 7 bases from J, the gap between germline ends came to 9 bases. The CDR3 is 10 amino acids. Germline V lookup: CDR1 SQVTM, CDR2 ANQGSEA. CDR3 in amino acids: CSVAEFGYTF. The DNA for the CDR3 is TGCAGCGTCGCCGAATTTGGCTACACCTTC.